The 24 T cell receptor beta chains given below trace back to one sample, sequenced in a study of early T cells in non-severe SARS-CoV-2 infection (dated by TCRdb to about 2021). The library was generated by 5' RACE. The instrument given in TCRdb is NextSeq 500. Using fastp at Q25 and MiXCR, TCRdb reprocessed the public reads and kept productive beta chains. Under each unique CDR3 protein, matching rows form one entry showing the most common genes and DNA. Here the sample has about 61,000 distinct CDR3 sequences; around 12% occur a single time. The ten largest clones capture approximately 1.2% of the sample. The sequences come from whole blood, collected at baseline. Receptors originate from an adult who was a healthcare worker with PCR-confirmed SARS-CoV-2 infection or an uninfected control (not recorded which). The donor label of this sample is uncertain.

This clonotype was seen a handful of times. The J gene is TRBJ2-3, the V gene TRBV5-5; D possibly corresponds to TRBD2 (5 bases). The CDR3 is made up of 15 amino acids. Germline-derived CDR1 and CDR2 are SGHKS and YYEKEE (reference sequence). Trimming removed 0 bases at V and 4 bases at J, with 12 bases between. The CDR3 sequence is CASSLASVSADTQYF. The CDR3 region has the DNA TGTGCCAGCAGCTTGGCCTCTGTTAGCGCAGATACGCAGTATTTT.

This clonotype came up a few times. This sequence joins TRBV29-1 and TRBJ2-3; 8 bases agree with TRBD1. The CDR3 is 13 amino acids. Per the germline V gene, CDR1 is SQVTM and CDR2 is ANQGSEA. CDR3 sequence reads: CTLQGGLTDTQYF. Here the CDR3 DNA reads TGCACCCTACAGGGGGGTCTCACAGATACGCAGTATTTT.

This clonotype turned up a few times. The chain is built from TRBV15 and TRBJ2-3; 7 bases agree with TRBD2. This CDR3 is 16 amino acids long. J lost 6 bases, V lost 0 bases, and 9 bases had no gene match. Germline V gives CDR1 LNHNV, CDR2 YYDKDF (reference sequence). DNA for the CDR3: TGTGCCACCAGCAGAGATGTGGGGGGGAGGGCGGATACGCAGTATTTT. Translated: CATSRDVGGRADTQYF.

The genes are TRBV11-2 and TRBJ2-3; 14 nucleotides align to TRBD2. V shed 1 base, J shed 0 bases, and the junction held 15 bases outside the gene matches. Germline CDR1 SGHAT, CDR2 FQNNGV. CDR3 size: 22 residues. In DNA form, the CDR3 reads TGTGCCAGCAGCTTAGTTAACCCGAGACTAGCGGGGGGGCAAACTAGCACAGATACGCAGTATTTT. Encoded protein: CASSLVNPRLAGGQTSTDTQYF.

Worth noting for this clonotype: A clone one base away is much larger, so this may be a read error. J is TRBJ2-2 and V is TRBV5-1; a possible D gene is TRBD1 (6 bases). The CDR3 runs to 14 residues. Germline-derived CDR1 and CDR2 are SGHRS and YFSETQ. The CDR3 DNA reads TGCGTCAGCAGCCCACAGGGACACACCGGGGAGCTGTTTTTT. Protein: CVSSPQGHTGELFF.

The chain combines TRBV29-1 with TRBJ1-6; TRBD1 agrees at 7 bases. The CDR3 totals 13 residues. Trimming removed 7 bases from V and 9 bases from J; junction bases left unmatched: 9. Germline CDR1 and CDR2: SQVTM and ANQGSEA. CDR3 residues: CSATTGFGSPLHF. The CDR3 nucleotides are TGCAGCGCCACGACAGGGTTTGGTTCACCCCTCCACTTT.

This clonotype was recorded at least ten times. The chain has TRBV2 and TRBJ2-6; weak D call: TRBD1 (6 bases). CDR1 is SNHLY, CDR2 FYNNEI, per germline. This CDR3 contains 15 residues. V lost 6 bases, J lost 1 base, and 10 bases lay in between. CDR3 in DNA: TGTGCCAGCAGGAAGGACAGTTCTGGGGCCAACGTCCTGACTTTC. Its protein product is CASRKDSSGANVLTF.

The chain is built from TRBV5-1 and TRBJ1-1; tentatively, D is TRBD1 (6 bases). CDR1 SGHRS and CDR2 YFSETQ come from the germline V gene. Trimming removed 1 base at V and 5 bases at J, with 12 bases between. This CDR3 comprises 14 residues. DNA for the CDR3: TGCGCCAGCAGCTTGTCTGGAGGGGGAACTGAAGCTTTCTTT. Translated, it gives CASSLSGGGTEAFF.

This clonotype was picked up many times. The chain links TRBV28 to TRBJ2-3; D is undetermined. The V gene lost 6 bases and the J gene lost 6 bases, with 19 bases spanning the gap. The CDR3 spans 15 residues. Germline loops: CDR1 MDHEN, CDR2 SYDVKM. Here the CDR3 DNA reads TGTGCCAGCAGCCCAGGCGGTCCCTTGGGGGATACGCAGTATTTT. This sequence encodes CASSPGGPLGDTQYF.

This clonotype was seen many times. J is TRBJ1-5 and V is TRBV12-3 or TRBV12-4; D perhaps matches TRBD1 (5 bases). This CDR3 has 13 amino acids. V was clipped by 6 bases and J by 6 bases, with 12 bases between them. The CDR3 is CASRGGPGQPQHF. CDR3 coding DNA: TGTGCCAGCAGGGGGGGACCGGGTCAGCCCCAGCATTTT.

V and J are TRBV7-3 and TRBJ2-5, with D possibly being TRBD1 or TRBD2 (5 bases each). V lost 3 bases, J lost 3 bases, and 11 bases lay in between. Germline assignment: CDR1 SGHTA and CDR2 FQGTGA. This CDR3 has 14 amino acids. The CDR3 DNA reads TGTGCCAGCAGCTTTGGTGGGGGAAAAGAGACCCAGTACTTC. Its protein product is CASSFGGGKETQYF.

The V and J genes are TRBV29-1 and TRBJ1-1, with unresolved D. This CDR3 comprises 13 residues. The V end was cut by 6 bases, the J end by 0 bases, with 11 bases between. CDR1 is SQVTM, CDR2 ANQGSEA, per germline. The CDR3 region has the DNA TGCAGCGTCCGGCCCACACTGAACACTGAAGCTTTCTTT. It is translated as CSVRPTLNTEAFF. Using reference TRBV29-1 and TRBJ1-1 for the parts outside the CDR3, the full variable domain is SAVISQKPSRDICQRGTSLTIQCQVDSQVTMMFWYRQQPGQSLTLIATANQGSEATYESGFVIDKFPISRPNLTFSTLTVSNMSPEDSSIYLCSVRPTLNTEAFFGQGTRLTVV.

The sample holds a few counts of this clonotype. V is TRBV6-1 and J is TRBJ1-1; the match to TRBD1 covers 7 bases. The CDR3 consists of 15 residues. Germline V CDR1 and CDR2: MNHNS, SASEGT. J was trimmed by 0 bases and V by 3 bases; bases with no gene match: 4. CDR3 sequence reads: CASSELGQMNTEAFF. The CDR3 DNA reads TGTGCCAGCAGTGAGTTGGGACAGATGAACACTGAAGCTTTCTTT.

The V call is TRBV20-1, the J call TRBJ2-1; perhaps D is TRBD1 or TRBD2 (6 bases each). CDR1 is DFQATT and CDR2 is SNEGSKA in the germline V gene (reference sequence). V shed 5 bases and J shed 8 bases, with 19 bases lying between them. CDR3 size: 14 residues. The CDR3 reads CSAPLVGGRYEQFF. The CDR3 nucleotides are TGCAGTGCTCCCCTTGTCGGGGGCCGCTATGAGCAGTTCTTC.

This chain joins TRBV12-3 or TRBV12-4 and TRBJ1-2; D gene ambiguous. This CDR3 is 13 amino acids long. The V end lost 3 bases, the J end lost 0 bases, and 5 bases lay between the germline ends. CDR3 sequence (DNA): TGTGCCAGCAGTTTGACCACTAACTATGGCTACACCTTC. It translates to CASSLTTNYGYTF.

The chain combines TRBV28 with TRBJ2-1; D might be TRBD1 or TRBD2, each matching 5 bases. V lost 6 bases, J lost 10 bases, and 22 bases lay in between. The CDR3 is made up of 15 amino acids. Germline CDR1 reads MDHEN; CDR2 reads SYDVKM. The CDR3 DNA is TGTGCCAGCAGGACTCAGGGAGTCGGGGATTGGGAGCAGTTCTTC. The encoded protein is CASRTQGVGDWEQFF.

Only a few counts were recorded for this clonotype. CDR3: CASRPIGGGEQFF. CDR3 nucleotides: TGTGCCAGCCGTCCGATAGGGGGCGGTGAGCAGTTCTTC. The chain has TRBV6-2 or TRBV6-3 and TRBJ2-1, with 7 bases identical to TRBD1. The CDR3 spans 13 residues. Germline V gives CDR1 MNHEY, CDR2 SVGEGT. With 8 bases clipped from V and 9 bases from J, the junction kept 10 bases outside the gene matches.

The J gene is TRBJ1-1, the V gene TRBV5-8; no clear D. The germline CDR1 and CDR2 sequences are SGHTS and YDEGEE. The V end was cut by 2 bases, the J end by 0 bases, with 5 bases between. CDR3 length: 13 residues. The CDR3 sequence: CASSFNLNTEAFF. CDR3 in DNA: TGTGCCAGCAGCTTTAATTTGAACACTGAAGCTTTCTTT. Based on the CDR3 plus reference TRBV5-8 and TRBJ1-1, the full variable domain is EAGVTQSPTHLIKTRGQQATLRCSPISGHTSVYWYQQALGLGLQFLLWYDEGEERNRGNFPPRFSGRQFPNYSSELNVNALELEDSALYLCASSFNLNTEAFFGQGTRLTVV.

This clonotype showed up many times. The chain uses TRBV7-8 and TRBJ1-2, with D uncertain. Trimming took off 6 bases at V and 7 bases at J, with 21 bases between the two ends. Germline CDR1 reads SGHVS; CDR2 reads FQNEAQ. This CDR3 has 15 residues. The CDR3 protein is CASRAIQRENGGYTF. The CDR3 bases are TGTGCCAGCAGGGCTATTCAGAGGGAGAACGGTGGCTACACCTTC.

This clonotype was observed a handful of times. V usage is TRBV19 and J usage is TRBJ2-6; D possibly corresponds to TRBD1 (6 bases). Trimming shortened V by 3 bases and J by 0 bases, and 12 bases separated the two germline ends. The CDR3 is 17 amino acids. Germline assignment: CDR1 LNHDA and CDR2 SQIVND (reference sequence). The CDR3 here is CASSIASGASGANVLTF. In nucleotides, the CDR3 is TGTGCCAGTAGTATTGCATCAGGGGCCTCTGGGGCCAACGTCCTGACTTTC.

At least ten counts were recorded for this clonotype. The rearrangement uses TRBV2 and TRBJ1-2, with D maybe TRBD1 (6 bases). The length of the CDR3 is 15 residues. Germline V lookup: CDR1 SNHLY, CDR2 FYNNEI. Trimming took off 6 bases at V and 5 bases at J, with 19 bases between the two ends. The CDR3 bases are TGTGCCAGCAGATATTTTGCAGGGGAGGCATATGGCTACACCTTC. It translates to CASRYFAGEAYGYTF.

This CDR3 is CASSLGPGGVETQYF. The CDR3 DNA reads TGTGCCAGCAGCTTGGGGCCAGGGGGAGTAGAGACCCAGTACTTC. The chain combines TRBV5-5 with TRBJ2-5, with 7 bases lining up with TRBD1. V trimming: 0 bases; J trimming: 4 bases; junction bases outside the gene matches: 6. This CDR3 has 15 amino acids. The germline gives CDR1 SGHKS, CDR2 YYEKEE (reference sequence).

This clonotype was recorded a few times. The CDR3 here is CASRPITGSYEQYV. In DNA, the CDR3 is TGTGCCAGCAGACCCATCACCGGGAGCTACGAGCAGTACGTC. The J gene is TRBJ2-7, the V gene TRBV27, with D possibly matching TRBD2 (6 bases). Germline assignment: CDR1 MNHEY and CDR2 SMNVEV (reference sequence). The germline V and J ends were trimmed by 6 bases and 3 bases, with 15 bases remaining between them. The CDR3 is 14 amino acids.

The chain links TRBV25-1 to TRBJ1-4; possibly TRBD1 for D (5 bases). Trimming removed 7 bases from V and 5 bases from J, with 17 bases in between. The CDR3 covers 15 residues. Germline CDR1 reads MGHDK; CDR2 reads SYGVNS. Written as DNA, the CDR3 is TGTGCCAGCACGCCGAACCGGGACTTCAATGAAAAACTGTTTTTT. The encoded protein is CASTPNRDFNEKLFF.